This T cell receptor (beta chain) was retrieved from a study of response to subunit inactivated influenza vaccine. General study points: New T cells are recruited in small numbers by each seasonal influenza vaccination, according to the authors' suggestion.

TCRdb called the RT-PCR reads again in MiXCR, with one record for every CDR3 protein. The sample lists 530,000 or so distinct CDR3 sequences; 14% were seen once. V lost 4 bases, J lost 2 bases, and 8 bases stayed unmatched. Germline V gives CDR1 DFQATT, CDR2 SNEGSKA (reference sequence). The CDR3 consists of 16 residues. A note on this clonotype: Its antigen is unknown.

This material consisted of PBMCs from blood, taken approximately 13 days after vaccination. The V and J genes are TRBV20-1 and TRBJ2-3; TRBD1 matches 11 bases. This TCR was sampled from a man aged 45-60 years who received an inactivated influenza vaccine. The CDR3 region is CSATRTGGLYTDTQYF. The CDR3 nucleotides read TGCAGTGCTACCCGGACAGGGGGCCTTTACACAGATACGCAGTATTTT.